One and the same sample provided the 24 T cell receptor beta chains below, sequenced in a study of blood T cell repertoires in COVID-19. Profiling relied on immunoSEQ multiplex PCR, and the TCRdb table lists in-frame clones only, not all of them. The data contain around 290,000 clones, 88% of them singletons. Sequenced: PBMCs or T cells enriched from blood (not recorded which). The receptor set was obtained from a woman aged 25 to 39 who had recovered from COVID-19.

This chain links TRBV7-2 with TRBJ1-1; 7 nucleotides match TRBD1. The CDR3 totals 14 residues. V lost 4 bases to trimming and J lost 4 bases; unmatched junction nucleotides: 6. CDR1 and CDR2 (germline): SGHTA, FQGNSA. The CDR3 sequence: CASSSYRGGTEAFF. CDR3 in DNA: TGTGCCAGCAGCTCCTACAGGGGCGGCACTGAAGCTTTCTTT.

The chain joins TRBV28 to TRBJ2-7, with 8 nucleotides matching TRBD1. The CDR3 totals 14 residues. The trim removed 3 bases at V and 5 bases at J, leaving 6 bases unmatched. Germline CDR1 is MDHEN and CDR2 is SYDVKM. Here the CDR3 reads CASSFRGPIDEQYF. In nucleotides, the CDR3 is TGTGCCAGCAGTTTCAGGGGGCCGATTGACGAGCAGTACTTC.

This CDR3 is CASSPGSFLHF. In nucleotides, the CDR3 is TGTGCCAGCAGTCCAGGTTCTTTCCTCCACTTT. The chain carries TRBV6-5 and TRBJ1-6; D is unclear. V lost 5 bases and J 15 bases, leaving 11 bases between the germline ends. The CDR3 is made up of 11 amino acids. Germline V gives CDR1 MNHEY, CDR2 SVGAGI.

The chain has TRBV5-4 and TRBJ2-1; D is unresolved. Germline V gives CDR1 SGHNT, CDR2 YYREEE (reference sequence). The CDR3 is 15 amino acids. The V end was cut by 2 bases, the J end by 0 bases, with 9 bases between. CDR3 nucleotide sequence: TGTGCCAGCAGCTTATCCGCGAGCTCCTACAATGAGCAGTTCTTC. Amino acid sequence: CASSLSASSYNEQFF.

The chain carries TRBV7-3 and TRBJ1-2; D call uncertain. Germline CDR1 SGHTA, CDR2 FQGTGA. The V end was cut by 3 bases, the J end by 4 bases, with 24 bases between. CDR3 length: 18 residues. The CDR3 sequence: CASSFPPLDKWRAYGYTF. Here the CDR3 DNA reads TGTGCCAGCAGCTTCCCCCCCTTAGACAAGTGGAGGGCCTATGGCTACACCTTC.

In this sample, this clone turned up a few times. This chain connects TRBV2 to TRBJ2-5, with TRBD1 as a possible D gene (5 bases). CDR3 size: 15 residues. Germline CDR1 and CDR2: SNHLY and FYNNEI. The V end was cut by 1 base, the J end by 3 bases, with 12 bases between. The CDR3 DNA reads TGTGCCAGCAGTGAAGTAGAGTCAGGGAAAGAGACCCAGTACTTC. Translation: CASSEVESGKETQYF.

The chain is built from TRBV19 and TRBJ2-5; 7 bases match TRBD1. This CDR3 is built from 13 residues. Germline CDR1 and CDR2: LNHDA and SQIVND (reference sequence). J lost 4 bases, V lost 5 bases, and 4 bases had no gene match. The CDR3 loop reads CASSDTGVETQYF. CDR3 nucleotides: TGTGCCAGTAGTGATACAGGGGTAGAGACCCAGTACTTC.

The rearrangement uses TRBV30 and TRBJ1-4; possibly TRBD1 for D (5 bases). Germline V CDR1 and CDR2: GTSNPN, SVGIG (reference sequence). V was shortened by 6 bases and J by 6 bases, with 17 bases between the two germline ends. CDR3 length equals 14 residues. CDR3 bases: TGTGCCTGTCTATCTCGGGGCGGGGATGAAAAACTGTTTTTT. Translating it yields CACLSRGGDEKLFF.

The chain links TRBV27 to TRBJ1-5, with D hard to call. V was clipped by 5 bases and J by 5 bases, with 16 bases between them. The CDR3 is made up of 15 amino acids. Per germline, CDR1 MNHEY and CDR2 SMNVEV (reference sequence). The CDR3 reads CASSGMGSRYQPQHF. CDR3 coding DNA: TGTGCCAGCAGTGGAATGGGCAGCAGGTATCAGCCCCAGCATTTT.

This clone was recorded only once. The chain couples TRBV30 to TRBJ2-7; 9 bases match TRBD2. The CDR3 consists of 19 residues. V dropped 0 bases and J dropped 3; count of bases not matched to a gene: 18. Germline V gene data show CDR1 as GTSNPN and CDR2 as SVGIG (reference sequence). The CDR3, as DNA: TGTGCCTGGAGTGTACTAGGACTAGCGCCTCCCGGTGTAATCTACGAGCAGTACTTC. It is translated as CAWSVLGLAPPGVIYEQYF.

This rearrangement joins TRBV9 to TRBJ2-3; D is perhaps TRBD2 (6 bases). CDR1 is SGDLS, CDR2 YYNGEE, per germline. CDR3 size: 15 residues. V lost 3 bases to trimming and J lost 0 bases, with 11 bases between them. This chain's CDR3 is CASSEGLPSTDTQYF. The CDR3 bases are TGTGCCAGCAGCGAGGGACTTCCTAGCACAGATACGCAGTATTTT. Based on the CDR3 plus reference TRBV9 and TRBJ2-3, the full variable domain is DSGVTQTPKHLITATGQRVTLRCSPRSGDLSVYWYQQSLDQGLQFLIQYYNGEERAKGNILERFSAQQFPDLHSELNLSSLELGDSALYFCASSEGLPSTDTQYFGPGTRLTVL.

The chain joins TRBV7-6 to TRBJ1-1; TRBD1 aligns across 9 bases. Germline V CDR1 and CDR2: SGHVS, FNYEAQ. Germline trimming cut 4 bases from V and 6 bases from J; bases unmatched to any gene: 12. The CDR3 spans 16 residues. Here the CDR3 reads CASSSYRGQRGPEAFF. CDR3 DNA: TGTGCCAGCAGCTCTTACAGGGGGCAAAGAGGGCCTGAAGCTTTCTTT.

The genes are TRBV21-1 and TRBJ2-7; TRBD2 is the table's D call and was not checked against the DNA. TRBV21-1 corresponds to a pseudogene. The CDR3 loop spans 17 amino acids. This chain's CDR3 is CASSKVEGGSGSYEQYF. The DNA of the CDR3 is TGTGCCAGCAGCAAAGTCGAAGGCGGGAGCGGCTCCTACGAGCAGTACTTC.

The chain is built from TRBV5-1 and TRBJ1-1; TRBD1 matches 7 bases. This CDR3 has 12 amino acids. The V gene end was trimmed by 4 bases and the J gene end by 7 bases; junction bases not matched to a gene: 4. Germline V gene data show CDR1 as SGHRS and CDR2 as YFSETQ. CDR3 residues: CASSIDRVEAFF. CDR3 sequence (DNA): TGCGCCAGCAGCATCGACAGGGTTGAAGCTTTCTTT.

V gene TRBV30 combines with J gene TRBJ2-5; 9 bases align to TRBD1. J gave up 4 bases and V 5 bases, and 14 bases lay outside the gene matches. The CDR3 consists of 16 residues. Germline V CDR1 and CDR2: GTSNPN, SVGIG (reference sequence). This chain's CDR3 is CAWDHRDRVFSETQYF. The CDR3 DNA sequence: TGTGCCTGGGATCACCGGGACAGGGTATTTTCAGAGACCCAGTACTTC.

The V and J genes are TRBV7-3 and TRBJ2-1; TRBD1 aligns across 8 bases. This CDR3 has 15 amino acids. The V segment lost 8 bases and the J segment 2 bases; nucleotides outside the gene matches: 8. Germline CDR1 is SGHTA and CDR2 is FQGTGA. CDR3 residues: CASSRPGQAYNEQFF. Written as DNA, the CDR3 is TGTGCCAGCTCCCGACCGGGACAGGCCTACAATGAGCAGTTCTTC.

The chain combines TRBV7-2 with TRBJ2-2; 9 bases align to TRBD2. V lost 0 bases and J lost 5; bases outside the gene matches: 7. This CDR3 spans 17 amino acids. From germline, CDR1 is SGHTA and CDR2 FQGNSA. CDR3 sequence (DNA): TGTGCCAGCAGCTTAGCGACTAGCGGACCTGGGACCGGGGAGCTGTTTTTT. It specifies CASSLATSGPGTGELFF.

The V call is TRBV5-1, the J call TRBJ2-2; D remains unclear. The CDR3 sequence is 14 residues long. V dropped 2 bases and J dropped 3 bases, with 8 bases sitting between them. The germline gives CDR1 SGHRS, CDR2 YFSETQ. CDR3 in amino acids: CASSLLLDTGELFF. In nucleotides, the CDR3 is TGCGCCAGCAGCTTACTATTGGACACCGGGGAGCTGTTTTTT.

V usage is TRBV19 and J usage is TRBJ1-1; D is unresolved. V was trimmed by 7 bases and J by 1 base, leaving 13 bases between them. This CDR3 comprises 14 residues. Germline V gene lookup returns CDR1 LNHDA and CDR2 SQIVND (reference sequence). CDR3 in amino acids: CASTRLVGNTEAFF. DNA for the CDR3: TGTGCCAGTACCCGACTTGTTGGGAACACTGAAGCTTTCTTT.

The V and J genes are TRBV29-1 and TRBJ2-2; maybe TRBD1 (5 bases). Germline V gives CDR1 SQVTM, CDR2 ANQGSEA. CDR3 size: 13 residues. V lost 4 bases, J lost 4 bases, and 10 bases lay in between. This CDR3 is CSVVQGGTGELFF. CDR3 bases: TGCAGCGTTGTTCAGGGTGGCACCGGGGAGCTGTTTTTT.

The rearrangement links TRBV5-4 to TRBJ1-1; the match to TRBD1 covers 9 bases. The J segment lost 10 bases and the V segment lost 4 bases, leaving 14 bases of the junction unmatched. This CDR3 has 15 residues. The V gene's germline CDR1 is SGHNT and CDR2 YYREEE (reference sequence). The CDR3 here is CASSNPDRGPLAAFF. The CDR3, as DNA: TGTGCCAGCAGCAACCCGGACAGGGGCCCCCTCGCAGCTTTCTTT.

The J gene is TRBJ1-2, the V gene TRBV9, with D tentatively TRBD1 (6 bases). There are 14 residues in the CDR3. Trimming took 0 bases from V and 4 from J, leaving 10 bases between them. From germline, CDR1 is SGDLS and CDR2 YYNGEE. The CDR3 protein is CASSVGGQLYGYTF. CDR3 sequence (DNA): TGTGCCAGCAGCGTAGGCGGACAGCTCTATGGCTACACCTTC.

The V and J genes are TRBV5-4 and TRBJ2-7; tentative D call: TRBD1 (6 bases). Germline assignment: CDR1 SGHNT and CDR2 YYREEE (reference sequence). The length of the CDR3 is 13 residues. Trimming pared 4 bases from V and 2 bases from J, leaving 10 bases between. CDR3 amino acids: CASSPGQTYEQYF. For the CDR3, the DNA is TGTGCCAGCAGCCCGGGACAAACCTACGAGCAGTACTTC.

This sequence joins TRBV7-9 and TRBJ2-3; TRBD2 agrees at 8 bases. The CDR3 is made up of 19 amino acids. The germline V gene has CDR1 SEHNR and CDR2 FQNEAQ (reference sequence). With 3 bases clipped from V and 7 bases from J, the junction kept 21 bases outside the gene matches. CDR3 nucleotide sequence: TGTGCCAGCAGCTTTCCCACGATTAAGGCTAGCGGGTTGTTACATACGCAGTATTTT. This encodes CASSFPTIKASGLLHTQYF.